This TCR beta chain is from a study of identical twins. In this sample, this clonotype turned up a few times. The antigen is unknown. Overall study results and limits: In monozygotic twins, models underestimated the sharing of out-of-frame TCR alpha.

The junction had 15 bases not matched to a gene; V was cut back by 7 bases and J by 0 bases. CDR1 is SQVTM, CDR2 ANQGSEA, per germline. The length of the CDR3 is 18 residues. MiXCR, run by TCRdb on the 5' RACE reads, gives a single entry per CDR3 protein. The sample holds 1.5 million to 2 million distinct CDR3 sequences; 32% are singletons and the top ten take over 0.25%. Sequencing was performed on cord blood. The rearrangement uses TRBV29-1 and TRBJ2-7, with 13 positions matching TRBD2. The TCR originated in a newborn girl in good health. This CDR3 is CSAAGMTSGGLRSYEQYF. CDR3 nucleotide sequence: TGCAGCGCCGCGGGGATGACTAGCGGGGGGCTCCGCTCCTACGAGCAGTACTTC.